The 20 T cell receptor beta chains given below trace back to one sample, sequenced in a study of blood T cells in healthy people across ages. The second PCR ran roughly 6 to 11 cycles with a sample-barcoded 5' primer and J-beta primers. TCRdb fed the 5' RACE reads into MiXCR, producing one record per CDR3 protein. In the table there are about 540,000 distinct CDR3 sequences, less than 25% of which are singletons. The same specimen was also included in a second study, on T cells of mothers and their children.

The sample comprised blood. The receptors here all came from a boy younger than 18 in good health.

The chain has TRBV30 and TRBJ2-7; D gene uncertain. Germline-derived CDR1 and CDR2 are GTSNPN and SVGIG (reference sequence). The CDR3 extends over 11 amino acids. Trimming pared 0 bases from V and 2 bases from J, leaving 2 bases between. The CDR3 reads CAWSVAYEQYF. The DNA of the CDR3 is TGTGCCTGGAGTGTAGCCTACGAGCAGTACTTC.

This clonotype was seen a handful of times. The chain is built from TRBV27 and TRBJ1-5; tentative D call: TRBD1 (5 bases). Germline assignment: CDR1 MNHEY and CDR2 SMNVEV (reference sequence). The CDR3 runs to 16 residues. Trimming left V 8 bases short and J 0 bases short, with 17 bases between. The chain's CDR3 is CASAADSYYSNQPQHF. DNA of the CDR3: TGTGCCAGCGCTGCAGACAGCTATTATAGCAATCAGCCCCAGCATTTT.

The V gene is TRBV7-9, the J gene TRBJ2-5; D unresolved. The J call may be faulty, since TRBJ2-7 better matches the DNA end. Germline lookup yields CDR1 SEHNR and CDR2 FQNEAQ (reference sequence). The CDR3 runs to 15 residues. The CDR3 sequence: CASSLRSVGNTEQYF. The CDR3 DNA is TGTGCCAGCAGCTTACGTTCGGTTGGAAACACCGAGCAGTACTTC.

This clonotype was seen a handful of times. The CDR3: CATSREVRTVAITDTQYF. The CDR3 DNA reads TGTGCCACCAGCAGAGAGGTTAGGACCGTGGCCATCACAGATACGCAGTATTTT. The V gene is TRBV15, the J gene TRBJ2-3; D ambiguous. The CDR3 extends over 18 amino acids. The ends were cut back, 0 bases at V and 2 bases at J, with 18 bases in the middle. In germline, CDR1 is LNHNV, CDR2 YYDKDF (reference sequence).

This chain joins TRBV20-1 and TRBJ2-6; 7 bases are a match to TRBD2. Germline loops: CDR1 DFQATT, CDR2 SNEGSKA (reference sequence). The trim removed 0 bases at V and 0 bases at J, leaving 2 bases unmatched. The CDR3 contains 16 residues. CDR3 bases: TGCAGTGCTAGAGATCCGGGGGGCTCTGGGGCCAACGTCCTGACTTTC. Protein sequence: CSARDPGGSGANVLTF.

The chain employs TRBV6-5 and TRBJ2-4; D might be TRBD2 (5 bases). V dropped 6 bases and J dropped 0 bases, with 18 bases sitting between them. Germline-derived CDR1 and CDR2 are MNHEY and SVGAGI. CDR3 length: 17 amino acids. This CDR3 reads CASSPSGRGLAKNIQYF. CDR3 DNA sequence: TGTGCCAGCAGCCCGAGTGGGAGAGGTCTAGCCAAAAACATTCAGTACTTC.

The V and J genes are TRBV12-3 or TRBV12-4 and TRBJ2-3; D is possibly TRBD1 (6 bases). This CDR3 contains 16 residues. Trimming removed 1 base from V and 0 bases from J, with 11 bases in between. The CDR3 DNA follows: TGTGCCAGCAGTTTAGAATCCAGGGGTAGCACAGATACGCAGTATTTT. Translating it yields CASSLESRGSTDTQYF.

This clonotype was counted only a few times. This chain uses TRBV25-1 with TRBJ2-1, with 8 bases aligning to TRBD2. The V gene end was trimmed by 0 bases and the J gene end by 8 bases; junction bases not matched to a gene: 12. The CDR3 length is 17 residues. In germline, CDR1 is MGHDK, CDR2 SYGVNS. CDR3 nucleotide sequence: TGTGCCAGCAGTGAATATATTCGGACGGGAGGGAACTATGAGCAGTTCTTC. Amino acids: CASSEYIRTGGNYEQFF.

This chain uses TRBV5-1 with TRBJ2-5; the D gene is possibly TRBD1 (5 bases). The germline V gene encodes CDR1 SGHRS and CDR2 YFSETQ. The V and J ends lost 7 bases and 2 bases respectively, with 9 bases between them. The CDR3 runs to 12 residues. The CDR3 sequence is CASGHIQETQYF. The CDR3 DNA reads TGCGCCAGCGGACACATACAAGAGACCCAGTACTTC.

The rearrangement joins TRBV6-1 to TRBJ2-5; 8 bases are shared with TRBD1. The J call may be incorrect, as the DNA end agrees better with TRBJ2-1. CDR1 MNHNS and CDR2 SASEGT come from the germline V gene. CDR3 length: 14 residues. Here the CDR3 reads CASTDRVFWDEQFF. The DNA of the CDR3 is TGTGCCAGCACGGACAGGGTGTTTTGGGATGAGCAGTTCTTC.

This clonotype was counted a few times. V and J are TRBV6-2 or TRBV6-3 and TRBJ1-1; 8 bases line up with TRBD1. Germline loops: CDR1 MNHEY, CDR2 SVGEGT. CDR3 length equals 15 residues. V lost 5 bases, J lost 1 base, and 6 bases stayed unmatched. CDR3 nucleotides: TGTGCCAGCAGTCCCTACGGACAGGGGAACACTGAAGCTTTCTTT. This gives the protein CASSPYGQGNTEAFF.

The chain carries TRBV6-4 and TRBJ2-1; 7 bases agree with TRBD2. This CDR3 region has 15 residues. The germline V gene encodes CDR1 MRHNA and CDR2 SNTAGT. The trim removed 4 bases at V and 0 bases at J, leaving 3 bases unmatched. The CDR3 sequence is CASSGGGSSYNEQFF. CDR3 DNA sequence: TGTGCCAGCAGTGGCGGCGGGAGCTCCTACAATGAGCAGTTCTTC.

The gene calls are TRBV29-1 and TRBJ1-1, with D unresolved. The CDR3 has 11 residues. The ends were cut back, 6 bases at V and 0 bases at J, with 5 bases in the middle. Germline CDR1 is SQVTM and CDR2 is ANQGSEA. The DNA for the CDR3 is TGCAGCGTGGAGTTGAACACTGAAGCTTTCTTT. This gives the protein CSVELNTEAFF. Variable domain in full (rest from reference TRBV29-1 and TRBJ1-1): SAVISQKPSRDICQRGTSLTIQCQVDSQVTMMFWYRQQPGQSLTLIATANQGSEATYESGFVIDKFPISRPNLTFSTLTVSNMSPEDSSIYLCSVELNTEAFFGQGTRLTVV.

Note on this clonotype: The germline gene is not matched at one end of the junction; a read error may be the cause. The chain joins TRBV4-1 to TRBJ1-1, with D perhaps matching TRBD1 (5 bases). Germline V gene sequence: CDR1 MGHRA, CDR2 YSYEKL. The CDR3 totals 16 residues. CDR3 bases: TGCGCCAACAGCCAAGAGGCTGGGACCGCGGCCCTTGAAGCTTTCTTT. It is translated as CANSQEAGTAALEAFF.

In this sample, this clonotype turned up many times. V and J are TRBV28 and TRBJ2-1; TRBD2 aligns across 13 bases. There are 16 residues in the CDR3. V trimming: 6 bases; J trimming: 3 bases; junction bases outside the gene matches: 5. Looked up from germline, CDR1 is MDHEN and CDR2 is SYDVKM. CDR3 DNA: TGTGCCAGCAGACACGGGACTAGCGGGAACTACAATGAGCAGTTCTTC. Protein: CASRHGTSGNYNEQFF.

The V call is TRBV28, the J call TRBJ1-5, with D perhaps TRBD1 (6 bases). This CDR3 contains 17 residues. Looked up from germline, CDR1 is MDHEN and CDR2 is SYDVKM. V lost 6 bases, J lost 0 bases, and 18 bases lay in between. CDR3 sequence reads: CASRPERWGASNQPQHF. Here the CDR3 DNA reads TGTGCCAGCAGGCCGGAGCGGTGGGGGGCTAGCAATCAGCCCCAGCATTTT.

This clonotype turned up a few times. The chain combines TRBV2 with TRBJ2-7; 8 bases line up with TRBD1. J gave up 6 bases and V 3 bases, and 13 bases lay outside the gene matches. Germline CDR1 and CDR2: SNHLY and FYNNEI. CDR3 size: 16 residues. This chain's CDR3 is CASSDYGQGLVFEQYF. CDR3 nucleotides: TGTGCCAGCAGTGATTACGGACAGGGCCTAGTATTCGAGCAGTACTTC.

This clonotype was detected a few times. The chain joins TRBV5-6 to TRBJ2-5, with a tentative D call TRBD1 (6 bases). Germline V CDR1 and CDR2: SGHDT, YYEEEE. The CDR3 spans 16 residues. The V end lost 4 bases, the J end lost 1 base, and 17 bases lay between the germline ends. The CDR3 protein is CASSLPVDRSQETQYF. CDR3 bases: TGTGCCAGCAGCCTACCGGTTGACAGGAGCCAAGAGACCCAGTACTTC. Full variable domain (missing parts from reference TRBV5-6 and TRBJ2-5): DAGVTQSPTHLIKTRGQQVTLRCSPKSGHDTVSWYQQALGQGPQFIFQYYEEEERQRGNFPDRFSGHQFPNYSSELNVNALLLGDSALYLCASSLPVDRSQETQYFGPGTRLLVL.

The chain recombines TRBV29-1 with TRBJ2-7; D not resolved. V lost 6 bases, J lost 3 bases, and 9 bases lay in between. Germline V lookup: CDR1 SQVTM, CDR2 ANQGSEA. This CDR3 is built from 11 residues. The CDR3 nucleotides are TGCAGCGTGCGACTTCTCTACGAGCAGTACTTC. Translated: CSVRLLYEQYF.

The sample holds a few counts of this clonotype. The chain combines TRBV7-2 with TRBJ1-2; 10 bases are a match to TRBD1. This CDR3 region has 15 residues. The germline CDR1 and CDR2 sequences are SGHTA and FQGNSA. Germline trimming cut 8 bases from V and 3 bases from J; bases unmatched to any gene: 9. The CDR3 nucleotides read TGTGCCAGCGGACCCGGACAGGGGGGGCACTATGGCTACACCTTC. Translated, it gives CASGPGQGGHYGYTF.